These 27 T cell receptor beta chains originate from one sample sequenced in a study of CD8 T cells in Susac syndrome (dated by TCRdb to between 2018 and 2021). The method was the immunoSEQ multiplex PCR assay. RNA was extracted using the RNeasy kit, and about 0.45 to 1 ug of the RNA was reverse transcribed with random hexamers. TCRdb took the public reads, trimmed them with fastp at Q25, ran MiXCR for clone calling and kept in-frame beta chains. Rows merge per CDR3 protein into single entries with the most common DNA and genes. This sample is represented by hundreds of thousands of distinct CDR3 sequences; 85% to 95% of them were singletons. The ten largest make up 0.082% of the sample. Sequenced: CD4+ T cells from PBMCs. Every receptor here comes from a human donor with multiple sclerosis.

The chain is built from TRBV20-1 and TRBJ2-1; TRBD2 matches at 11 bases. V shed 3 bases, J shed 8 bases, and the junction held 6 bases outside the gene matches. Looked up from germline, CDR1 is DFQATT and CDR2 is SNEGSKA (reference sequence). The CDR3 length is 14 residues. Written as DNA, the CDR3 is TGCAGTGCTAGTCTTAGCGGGGGGGCGGATGAGCAGTTCTTC. Translated: CSASLSGGADEQFF.

The chain employs TRBV5-1 and TRBJ2-1; D may be TRBD1 (5 bases). CDR1 is SGHRS and CDR2 is YFSETQ in the germline V gene. Between the trimmed V and J ends, which lost 0 bases and 9 bases, there was a span of 10 bases. This CDR3 has 13 residues. CDR3 bases: TGCGCCAGCAGCTTGGACCCCAGGGTTGAGCAGTTCTTC. Its protein is CASSLDPRVEQFF.

This clonotype has a single count. The chain recombines TRBV29-1 with TRBJ2-3; 8 bases map to TRBD1. Germline CDR1 SQVTM, CDR2 ANQGSEA. Trimming cost V 5 bases and J 0 bases; bases outside gene matches: 7. The CDR3 loop spans 15 amino acids. CDR3 amino acids: CSVLPRQGSTDTQYF. The CDR3 region has the DNA TGCAGCGTTCTCCCGCGACAGGGGAGCACAGATACGCAGTATTTT.

This rearrangement joins TRBV30 to TRBJ2-1; D gene uncertain. The V end lost 0 bases, the J end lost 6 bases, and 9 bases lay between the germline ends. The CDR3 contains 13 residues. Germline CDR1 reads GTSNPN; CDR2 reads SVGIG (reference sequence). The CDR3 nucleotides are TGTGCCTGGAGTGTACGTCCCCTCAATGAGCAGTTCTTC. It codes for CAWSVRPLNEQFF.

The V and J genes are TRBV12-3 or TRBV12-4 and TRBJ1-4; D remains ambiguous. Trimming left V 10 bases short and J 1 base short, with 16 bases between. The CDR3 runs to 15 residues. This CDR3 is CATSHNDGTNEKLFF. In DNA, the CDR3 is TGTGCCACCTCCCACAACGACGGAACTAATGAAAAACTGTTTTTT.

The V gene is TRBV18, the J gene TRBJ1-2; possible D gene TRBD1, 5 bases. This CDR3 region has 13 residues. Germline V CDR1 and CDR2: KGHSH, LQKENI. Trimming removed 4 bases from V and 5 bases from J, with 11 bases in between. The CDR3 sequence is CASSQEGSYGYTF. The CDR3 nucleotides are TGTGCCAGCTCACAGGAGGGGAGTTATGGCTACACCTTC.

This clonotype was observed once. The chain carries TRBV7-9 and TRBJ2-5; TRBD2 matches at 9 bases. The CDR3 sequence is 16 residues long. V gave up 5 bases and J gave up 1 base; unmatched junction bases: 8. Germline V CDR1 and CDR2: SEHNR, FQNEAQ (reference sequence). The chain's CDR3 is CASSQLAGLPQETQYF. The CDR3 DNA follows: TGTGCCAGCAGCCAACTAGCGGGCCTCCCCCAAGAGACCCAGTACTTC.

CDR3 loop: CASTLTGTSFRETQYF. CDR3 in DNA: TGTGCCAGCACCCTTACCGGGACTAGCTTTAGGGAGACCCAGTACTTC. This sequence joins TRBV7-9 and TRBJ2-5; 9 bases map to TRBD2. The CDR3 is 16 amino acids. The germline V gene has CDR1 SEHNR and CDR2 FQNEAQ (reference sequence). Trimming took 7 bases from V and 5 from J; bases not matched to a gene: 14. The whole variable domain, remainder taken from reference TRBV7-9 and TRBJ2-5, is DTGVSQNPRHKITKRGQNVTFRCDPISEHNRLYWYRQTLGQGPEFLTYFQNEAQLEKSRLLSDRFSAERPKGSFSTLEIQRTEQGDSAMYLCASTLTGTSFRETQYFGPGTRLLVL.

The rearrangement joins TRBV29-1 to TRBJ1-1, with D unresolved. CDR1 SQVTM and CDR2 ANQGSEA come from the germline V gene. This CDR3 region has 13 residues. Trimming cost V 7 bases and J 2 bases, with 14 bases left between them. CDR3 region: CSARGGYNTEAFF. CDR3 coding DNA: TGCAGCGCCCGAGGCGGTTACAACACTGAAGCTTTCTTT. The full variable domain, in which reference TRBV29-1 and TRBJ1-1 provide the parts outside the CDR3, is SAVISQKPSRDICQRGTSLTIQCQVDSQVTMMFWYRQQPGQSLTLIATANQGSEATYESGFVIDKFPISRPNLTFSTLTVSNMSPEDSSIYLCSARGGYNTEAFFGQGTRLTVV.

Regarding this clonotype: The germline gene is not matched at one end of the junction; a read error may be the cause. The rearrangement joins TRBV30 to TRBJ2-5, with 7 bases lining up with TRBD1. Germline CDR1 is GTSNPN and CDR2 is SVGIG (reference sequence). The CDR3 runs 12 residues. The CDR3 reads CAWSGPDGTAHF. The DNA for the CDR3 is TGTGCCTGGAGTGGACCCGACGGGACAGCACACTTC.

V gene TRBV12-3 or TRBV12-4 combines with J gene TRBJ1-2, with D unclear. The CDR3 is made up of 11 amino acids. Trimming removed 2 bases from V and 7 bases from J, with 5 bases in between. CDR3 region: CASSLWGGYTF. The CDR3 DNA follows: TGTGCCAGCAGTTTATGGGGTGGCTACACCTTC.

V usage is TRBV29-1 and J usage is TRBJ1-6, with D possibly being TRBD1 (6 bases). Per the germline V gene, CDR1 is SQVTM and CDR2 is ANQGSEA. This CDR3 is built from 12 residues. Between the trimmed V and J ends, which lost 6 bases and 6 bases, there was a span of 9 bases. CDR3 region: CSVRTANSPLHF. The CDR3 DNA sequence: TGCAGCGTCCGGACAGCTAATTCACCCCTCCACTTT.

This chain uses TRBV7-2 with TRBJ1-2, with TRBD1 matching over 7 bases. CDR1 and CDR2 from the germline V gene are SGHTA and FQGNSA. This CDR3 is built from 14 residues. The V segment lost 0 bases and the J segment 4 bases; nucleotides outside the gene matches: 2. The DNA for the CDR3 is TGTGCCAGCAGCTTAGCCCGGACAGGCTATGGCTACACCTTC. This sequence encodes CASSLARTGYGYTF.

The genes are TRBV11-2 and TRBJ2-5; D is tentatively TRBD1 or TRBD2 (5 bases each). Germline assignment: CDR1 SGHAT and CDR2 FQNNGV. V lost 5 bases and J lost 5, with 15 bases in between. This CDR3 has 14 amino acids. CDR3 loop: CASSPSRGVETQYF. CDR3 nucleotides: TGTGCCAGCAGCCCGTCGAGGGGTGTGGAGACCCAGTACTTC.

The CDR3 here is CASRNGGQPQHF. The CDR3 nucleotides read TGTGCCAGTAGGAACGGTGGTCAGCCCCAGCATTTT. The V call is TRBV6-5, the J call TRBJ1-5, with D unresolved. The length of the CDR3 is 12 residues. The germline V gene encodes CDR1 MNHEY and CDR2 SVGAGI. The germline V and J ends were trimmed by 9 bases and 6 bases, with 12 bases remaining between them.

V gene TRBV9 combines with J gene TRBJ1-5; D not certain. CDR3 length equals 13 residues. V shed 4 bases and J shed 0 bases, with 5 bases lying between them. Germline V gene lookup returns CDR1 SGDLS and CDR2 YYNGEE. DNA of the CDR3: TGTGCCAGCAGCCCCACTAGCAATCAGCCCCAGCATTTT. Amino acid sequence: CASSPTSNQPQHF.

The chain recombines TRBV7-2 with TRBJ2-3, with D unresolved. This CDR3 spans 12 amino acids. V gave up 3 bases and J gave up 5 bases, with 6 bases separating them. CDR1 is SGHTA and CDR2 is FQGNSA in the germline V gene. The CDR3: CASSLQLDTQYF. The DNA of the CDR3 is TGTGCCAGCAGCTTGCAACTAGATACGCAGTATTTT.

The chain links TRBV30 to TRBJ1-2; D remains unclear. The CDR3 is made up of 11 amino acids. Trimming took 2 bases from V and 10 from J, leaving 11 bases between them. Germline V lookup: CDR1 GTSNPN, CDR2 SVGIG (reference sequence). CDR3 in amino acids: CAWSSGYFYTF. CDR3 DNA sequence: TGTGCCTGGAGTTCCGGGTATTTCTACACCTTC.

Here the CDR3 DNA reads TGTGCCAGCAGCACCTCTACCTACGAGCAGTACTTC. Protein: CASSTSTYEQYF. V is TRBV9 and J is TRBJ2-7; D gene unclear. CDR1 and CDR2 (germline): SGDLS, YYNGEE. Trimming pared 4 bases from V and 2 bases from J, leaving 7 bases between. This CDR3 contains 12 residues.

This chain links TRBV7-8 with TRBJ2-7; 7 nucleotides match TRBD1. The trim removed 3 bases at V and 2 bases at J, leaving 4 bases unmatched. The CDR3 is made up of 14 amino acids. Looked up from germline, CDR1 is SGHVS and CDR2 is FQNEAQ. The CDR3 protein is CASSFWQGAYEQYV. The CDR3 DNA follows: TGTGCCAGCAGCTTTTGGCAGGGGGCCTACGAGCAGTACGTC.

The V and J genes are TRBV30 and TRBJ1-1; no reliable D call. Germline V gives CDR1 GTSNPN, CDR2 SVGIG (reference sequence). CDR3 length: 13 residues. V lost 3 bases, J lost 1 base, and 9 bases lay in between. CDR3 sequence: CAWSLQPNTEAFF. The CDR3 DNA reads TGTGCCTGGAGCCTACAGCCGAACACTGAAGCTTTCTTT.

V usage is TRBV18 and J usage is TRBJ1-4; 7 bases line up with TRBD1. There are 15 residues in the CDR3. Trimming at V came to 5 bases and at J to 2 bases, leaving 5 bases not matched to a gene. Germline assignment: CDR1 KGHSH and CDR2 LQKENI. CDR3 amino acids: CASSTRTGTNEKLFF. CDR3 DNA sequence: TGTGCCAGCTCAACCCGGACAGGCACTAATGAAAAACTGTTTTTT.

This clonotype was recorded only once. V and J are TRBV4-2 and TRBJ2-7, with 8 nucleotides matching TRBD2. The CDR3 covers 15 residues. The germline V gene has CDR1 LGHNA and CDR2 YNFKEQ. V gave up 0 bases and J gave up 4 bases; unmatched junction bases: 5. The CDR3 reads CASSQDKTSGYEQYV. In DNA form, the CDR3 reads TGTGCCAGCAGCCAAGATAAAACTAGCGGTTACGAGCAGTACGTC.

The chain links TRBV29-1 to TRBJ2-1; the match to TRBD1 covers 12 bases. The V gene's germline CDR1 is SQVTM and CDR2 ANQGSEA. The CDR3 runs to 15 residues. With V trimmed by 6 bases and J by 10 bases, 13 bases remained unmatched. The CDR3 bases are TGCAGCGTCCCTAACTTGGGGACAGGGGGCACCGAGCAGTTCTTC. Residues: CSVPNLGTGGTEQFF.

The rearrangement joins TRBV15 to TRBJ2-3, with a tentative D call TRBD2 (6 bases). Trimming removed 2 bases from V and 2 bases from J, with 11 bases in between. This CDR3 is built from 15 residues. Germline CDR1 reads LNHNV; CDR2 reads YYDKDF (reference sequence). The CDR3 sequence is CATSRNRGNTDTQYF. CDR3 sequence (DNA): TGTGCCACCAGCAGAAACCGGGGGAACACAGATACGCAGTATTTT.

The gene calls are TRBV20-1 and TRBJ2-1; D not resolved. The CDR3 has 15 residues. The V gene's germline CDR1 is DFQATT and CDR2 SNEGSKA (reference sequence). V shed 4 bases and J shed 5 bases, with 18 bases lying between them. The CDR3 DNA reads as TGCAGTGCTAATCCAGCACAGTTTTCCCACAATGAGCAGTTCTTC. Translation: CSANPAQFSHNEQFF.

The J gene is TRBJ1-1, the V gene TRBV19, with D perhaps matching TRBD1 (6 bases). From germline, CDR1 is LNHDA and CDR2 SQIVND (reference sequence). Trimming stripped 4 bases from V and 7 bases from J, with 13 bases between. The CDR3 totals 13 residues. The CDR3, as DNA: TGTGCCAGTAGTAGAAGGACAGTTCTTGAAGCTTTCTTT. Protein product: CASSRRTVLEAFF.